This T cell receptor (beta chain) was found in a study of Ad26.COV2.S vaccination and SARS-CoV-2 variants. General study points: Comparability of non-spike TCR breadth was observed across vaccine and placebo recipients. Total T cell responses, in the TCR breadth and depth analyses, may have been underestimated.

In the case of this clone: The antigen remains unidentified.

The sample's treatment: roughly 19 received Ad26.COV2.S at low or high dose, single or two shots; several received placebo; per-sample allocation not given. Samples analyzed were those drawn on day 63 after the first vaccine or placebo injection. Donation was by an adult aged 18-55 years who was in Boston. Some clones are missing from TCRdb's copy, which holds only in-frame ones; the method was immunoSEQ multiplex PCR. The data show 350,000 to 500,000 clones, around 87% seen once. The source is a person aged 18-60 years who received the Ad26.COV2.S COVID-19 vaccine or a placebo. The specimen comprised peripheral blood, sampled in a trial of Ad26.COV2.S vaccine versus placebo.

CDR3 sequence (DNA): TGTGCCAGCAGTTACTCGGGTCGCGGGGGGCTATACGAGCAGTACTTC. This sequence encodes CASSYSGRGGLYEQYF. V and J are TRBV6-5 and TRBJ2-7; the match to TRBD2 covers 8 bases. CDR3 length: 16 amino acids. V gave up 0 bases and J gave up 4 bases; unmatched junction bases: 8. Germline CDR1 is MNHEY and CDR2 is SVGAGI.